Here is one T cell receptor (beta chain) with its context. Its antigen is not identified. RNA totalling roughly 0.45 to 1 ug underwent reverse transcription with random hexamers. TCRdb re-called the immunoSEQ multiplex PCR reads with MiXCR, one entry per CDR3 protein. The data contain some 200,000 distinct CDR3 sequences, roughly nine tenths of them seen just once; the ten biggest clones take up around 0.085%. Germline V gene data show CDR1 as MDHEN and CDR2 as SYDVKM. With V trimmed by 6 bases and J by 5 bases, 6 bases remained unmatched. The length of the CDR3 is 14 residues. The sample is drawn from a study of CD8 T cells in Susac syndrome. The diagnostic criteria for definite or probable disease, as recently defined, were met by the patients with Susac syndrome. Notes on the study in general: The authors found no clonal expansion in Susac syndrome CD4+ T cell repertoires.

The rearrangement joins TRBV28 to TRBJ2-7; TRBD2 matches 11 bases. Sequences were obtained from CD4+ T cells from PBMCs. The receptor comes from a human donor with Susac syndrome. The CDR3 coding sequence is TGTGCCAGCAGCGTAGCGGGAGGGGAGGACGAGCAGTACTTC. It translates to CASSVAGGEDEQYF.